Sequencing of this T cell receptor (beta chain) was carried out in a study of cytomegalovirus exposure and HLA in healthy donors. Use of 60 Vbeta and 13 Jbeta primers characterized the PCR. Some clones are missing from TCRdb's copy, which holds only in-frame ones; the method was immunoSEQ multiplex PCR. This repertoire shows over 150,000 clones, about 80% found once; its top ten account for 2.9%. With 6 bases removed from V and 2 bases from J, the gap between germline ends came to 10 bases. Germline loops: CDR1 MNHEY, CDR2 SVGAGI. This CDR3 spans 14 amino acids. This TCR was sampled from a woman under 40 in good health and CMV-seronegative. Input material: PBMCs. This sequence joins TRBV6-5 and TRBJ1-4, with D uncertain. CDR3 in DNA: TGTGCCAGCAGACAAAGTCTCACTAATGAAAAACTGTTTTTT. Its translation: CASRQSLTNEKLFF.